This entry concerns a single T cell receptor (beta chain). Its antigen remains undetermined. No much larger clone is present one base from it, and per-base qualities are unavailable. Measured from the cysteine to the phenylalanine, the CDR3 is 16 residues long. The read is trimmed to its CDR3 DNA, 48 bases read in frame from base 1. The CDR1 and CDR2 encoded by the germline V gene are ENHRY and SYGVKD. Cut back by 0 bases and 4 bases, the V and J ends lie 13 bases apart. The library was generated by 5' RACE. A second PCR of roughly 6 to 11 cycles was run with a J-beta primer mix and a sample-barcoded 5' primer. A template-switch 5' adaptor carrying 12 random nucleotides introduced a unique molecular identifier onto each TCR beta cDNA molecule. Each sample yielded at least 3 million CDR3-containing paired-end reads. The Mint cDNA synthesis kit, primed by a TRBC-specific oligonucleotide, was used to synthesize first-strand cDNA from all RNA. After uracil-DNA glycosylase treatment, a first 18-cycle PCR used universal primers M1SS and BC2_uni_R on all cDNA. The authors processed their data as follows. For normalization, 1 million high-quality reads, each with a distinct molecular identifier, were randomly selected from each sample. Reads with shared molecular identifiers were discarded instead of being binned into consensus sequences. CDR3 identification, clonotype clustering and error correction used MiTCR with a Q25 quality threshold and the strictest error-elimination algorithm. A nonparametric unseen species model with Euler transformation was used to estimate lower-bound total TCR beta diversity. TCRdb took the public reads, trimmed them with fastp at Q25, ran MiXCR for clone calling and kept in-frame beta chains. Each CDR3 protein gets just one entry, which takes the most common genes and DNA from the rows behind it. The V and J calls and clone size are TCRdb's, not the authors'. The sample includes fewer than 2,000,000 distinct CDR3 sequences, with more than 35% observed a single time. 23% of the sample rests with the top ten.

This entry belongs to a study of blood T cells in healthy people across ages (dated by TCRdb to between 2014 and 2017). Looking at the study overall: In model experiments, template switching captured about one uniquely barcoded TCR beta cDNA molecule for every two T cells. The study analyzed two additional independent replicas of 1 million unique cDNA reads from the same blood draw for two donors, one aged 18 to 30 and one aged 80 or older. The donors were split into four age groups: young (average 16 years), middle-aged (39), aged (approximately 60) and long-lived (about 82). To track age-related changes in TCR beta repertoire diversity, the study relied on deep sequencing normalized with unique cDNA molecular identifiers. To avoid experimental bias, donors of different ages were distributed randomly across sequencing lanes.

Here is what the overall study found, with its caveats: The percentage of naive T cells measured by flow cytometry correlated strongly with observed TCR beta diversity. As age increased, observed TCR beta diversity per million T cells dropped in a roughly linear way, and a significant reduction was already evident by age 40. Estimates of total diversity based on one million sequenced T cells were regarded as lower bounds and as underestimates. Because donor CMV infection status was unknown, age-related changes in expanded clonotypes were potentially confounded. The long-lived group showed more naive CD4+ T cells, fewer expanded clones and increased TCR diversity than the aged group, suggesting age selection. Bulk unsorted PBMC profiling prevented conclusive comparison of naive and antigen-experienced compartments.

Systemically healthy Caucasian individuals from Russia, approximately 39 in total and aged roughly 6 to 100 years, were included as donors. About 10 milliliters of peripheral blood were drawn from each donor into EDTA-treated Vacutainer tubes. Ficoll-Paque density-gradient centrifugation was used to isolate PBMCs, with at least 6 million obtained per sample. Trizol reagent was used to extract total RNA from the PBMCs, yielding at least 5.5 micrograms per sample. For every donor, an aliquot of PBMCs went through flow cytometry to measure the percentages of naive CD45RAhigh/CD27high T cells. Material: blood. The V gene is TRBV10-3 and the J gene is TRBJ2-1; TRBD2 is perhaps the D gene, given 7 matching bases. This TCR was recovered from a human donor in good health. The encoded CDR3 is CAISESSGGKYNEQFF. The bases are TGTGCCATCAGTGAGTCATCGGGGGGCAAGTACAATGAGCAGTTCTTC.